These 16 T cell receptor beta chains originate from one sample sequenced in a study of siplizumab effects on memory and regulatory T cells. Generated by immunoSEQ multiplex PCR, the TCRdb table keeps only in-frame clones and is missing some. This table has 98,000 or so clones, approximately 93% appearing once. The specimen was Tregs sorted from blood. The receptors originated from a human donor in good health.

The chain is built from TRBV10-3 and TRBJ2-7, with 10 bases identical to TRBD2. There are 14 residues in the CDR3. The ends lost 7 bases at V and 5 bases at J; junction bases unmatched: 8. Germline lookup yields CDR1 ENHRY and CDR2 SYGVKD. CDR3 nucleotide sequence: TGTGCCATCACTAGCACTAGCGGGATTCACGAGCAGTACTTC. Its translation is CAITSTSGIHEQYF.

This rearrangement joins TRBV25-1 to TRBJ1-2; possible D gene TRBD1, 5 bases. From germline, CDR1 is MGHDK and CDR2 SYGVNS. This CDR3 spans 15 amino acids. V was pared by 3 bases and J by 6 bases, with 17 bases between. The CDR3 is CASSDTRGWNDGYTF. The CDR3 coding sequence is TGTGCCAGCAGTGATACACGGGGCTGGAACGATGGCTACACCTTC.

V and J are TRBV28 and TRBJ2-5, with 9 bases fitting TRBD1. Germline V lookup: CDR1 MDHEN, CDR2 SYDVKM. The CDR3 totals 14 residues. V shed 5 bases and J 4 bases; nucleotides not matched to a gene: 5. The CDR3 coding sequence is TGTGCCAGCAGTACCACAGGGGGCGGAGAGACCCAGTACTTC. It is translated as CASSTTGGGETQYF.

This clone was detected once. This chain uses TRBV6-5 with TRBJ2-7, with a possible D match to TRBD2 (5 bases). The CDR3 runs to 13 residues. Trimming took off 8 bases at V and 11 bases at J, with 22 bases between the two ends. Germline V lookup: CDR1 MNHEY, CDR2 SVGAGI. CDR3 DNA: TGTGCCAGCGCCGGGCTTCGTCTGACTAATAAGTACTTC. Protein sequence: CASAGLRLTNKYF.

This clone showed up just once. This rearrangement joins TRBV29-1 to TRBJ2-7; 8 nucleotides align to TRBD2. J was trimmed by 5 bases and V by 6 bases; bases with no gene match: 12. The CDR3 length is 14 residues. Germline CDR1 is SQVTM and CDR2 is ANQGSEA. The CDR3 here is CSVQERGRVNEQYF. DNA for the CDR3: TGCAGCGTCCAGGAGCGGGGGCGGGTTAACGAGCAGTACTTC.

The chain recombines TRBV9 with TRBJ2-1, with TRBD2 matching over 14 bases. The V gene end was trimmed by 4 bases and the J gene end by 7 bases; junction bases not matched to a gene: 7. The germline gives CDR1 SGDLS, CDR2 YYNGEE. There are 16 residues in the CDR3. This CDR3 reads CASSPRLAGGLNEQFF. The CDR3 DNA reads TGTGCCAGCAGCCCGCGACTAGCGGGGGGGCTTAATGAGCAGTTCTTC.

CDR3 nucleotide sequence: TGCGCCAGCGGTCCGGTAGTGGCCCGTAGGTCCTACGAGCAGTACTTC. This gives the protein CASGPVVARRSYEQYF. This sequence joins TRBV23-1 and TRBJ2-7; no clear D gene. TRBV23-1 is annotated as an ORF whose role is uncertain. Trimming removed 8 bases at V and 1 base at J, with 21 bases between. This CDR3 has 16 amino acids.

This chain uses TRBV25-1 with TRBJ1-1; D is uncertain. Germline lookup yields CDR1 MGHDK and CDR2 SYGVNS. V was pared by 1 base and J by 5 bases, with 2 bases between. The CDR3 sequence is 11 residues long. The CDR3 DNA reads as TGTGCCAGCAGTGAATTTACTGAAGCTTTCTTT. Its translation: CASSEFTEAFF.

This chain joins TRBV7-9 and TRBJ1-2, with D perhaps matching TRBD1 (5 bases). In germline, CDR1 is SEHNR, CDR2 FQNEAQ (reference sequence). Trimming shortened V by 3 bases and J by 7 bases, and 12 bases separated the two germline ends. This CDR3 is 13 amino acids long. The CDR3 spells CASSLAQVLGYTF. As DNA, the CDR3 is TGTGCCAGCAGCTTGGCACAGGTGCTTGGCTACACCTTC. The whole variable domain, remainder taken from reference TRBV7-9 and TRBJ1-2, is DTGVSQNPRHKITKRGQNVTFRCDPISEHNRLYWYRQTLGQGPEFLTYFQNEAQLEKSRLLSDRFSAERPKGSFSTLEIQRTEQGDSAMYLCASSLAQVLGYTFGSGTRLTVV.

V gene TRBV5-1 combines with J gene TRBJ2-7; D unresolved. Per germline, CDR1 SGHRS and CDR2 YFSETQ. With 3 bases removed from V and 4 bases from J, the gap between germline ends came to 8 bases. This CDR3 region has 12 residues. CDR3 region: CASSYLGYEQYF. The CDR3, as DNA: TGCGCCAGCAGCTATCTGGGGTACGAGCAGTACTTC.

This chain links TRBV5-4 with TRBJ1-2; D is unresolved. The CDR3 covers 14 residues. The germline V gene encodes CDR1 SGHNT and CDR2 YYREEE (reference sequence). The V gene lost 4 bases and the J gene lost 1 base, with 11 bases spanning the gap. CDR3 sequence: CASSPETGNYGYTF. The CDR3 DNA follows: TGTGCCAGCAGCCCTGAAACGGGTAACTATGGCTACACCTTC.

This clone was seen just once. V usage is TRBV27 and J usage is TRBJ1-2, with D perhaps TRBD1 (6 bases). The CDR3 sequence is 15 residues long. Trimming took off 3 bases at V and 0 bases at J, with 11 bases between the two ends. Germline V gene sequence: CDR1 MNHEY, CDR2 SMNVEV (reference sequence). The CDR3, as DNA: TGTGCCAGCAGTTTGTCGGGGGGGCCTAACTATGGCTACACCTTC. It specifies CASSLSGGPNYGYTF.

This rearrangement joins TRBV11-2 to TRBJ1-6; D ambiguous. CDR3 length: 15 residues. Germline loops: CDR1 SGHAT, CDR2 FQNNGV. Between the trimmed V and J ends, which lost 6 bases and 6 bases, there was a span of 15 bases. CDR3 sequence (DNA): TGTGCCAGCAGTCTAGGGCAGTTGGGTAATTCACCCCTCCACTTT. Its translation is CASSLGQLGNSPLHF.

The chain is built from TRBV9 and TRBJ2-7; the D is unclear. Trimming cost V 1 base and J 9 bases, with 17 bases left between them. Germline V lookup: CDR1 SGDLS, CDR2 YYNGEE. The CDR3 is 14 amino acids. The CDR3 loop reads CASSVTPGPQMQYF. CDR3 sequence (DNA): TGTGCCAGCAGCGTAACCCCCGGGCCTCAGATGCAGTACTTC.

This chain links TRBV7-9 with TRBJ2-2; the D gene is possibly TRBD2 (5 bases). The CDR3 sequence is 13 residues long. V lost 1 base and J lost 5, with 5 bases in between. Germline CDR1 and CDR2: SEHNR and FQNEAQ (reference sequence). DNA for the CDR3: TGTGCCAGCAGCTTAGGGAGGACCGGGGAGCTGTTTTTT. Its translation: CASSLGRTGELFF.

The chain recombines TRBV5-1 with TRBJ1-2; D is uncertain. Germline loops: CDR1 SGHRS, CDR2 YFSETQ. V gave up 1 base and J gave up 6 bases, with 7 bases separating them. CDR3 length: 12 amino acids. The CDR3 DNA reads as TGCGCCAGCAGCTTGCCCCCTGATGGCTACACCTTC. The encoded protein is CASSLPPDGYTF.